Each of the 2 T cell receptor beta chains below was sequenced from the same sample in a study of blood T cell repertoires in COVID-19. The assay was immunoSEQ multiplex PCR, and TCRdb's table has in-frame clones only and misses some. Of approximately 440,000 clones listed, 90% were seen once; the top ten hold about 0.57%. The sample taken for sequencing was PBMCs or T cells enriched from blood (not recorded which). These TCRs come from a man between 18 and 29 years old who had recovered from COVID-19.

This sequence joins TRBV4-1 and TRBJ2-7, with TRBD2 matching over 7 bases. The CDR3 has 15 amino acids. Germline CDR1 reads MGHRA; CDR2 reads YSYEKL. The J segment lost 3 bases and the V segment lost 5 bases, leaving 10 bases of the junction unmatched. CDR3 nucleotide sequence: TGCGCCAGCAGCTATATTTCCAGCGGGGACTACGAGCAGTACTTC. Its translation is CASSYISSGDYEQYF.

The gene calls are TRBV5-4 and TRBJ2-3; 8 bases match TRBD2. Germline V gene data show CDR1 as SGHNT and CDR2 as YYREEE (reference sequence). This CDR3 has 16 residues. V shed 4 bases, J shed 2 bases, and the junction held 9 bases outside the gene matches. For the CDR3, the DNA is TGTGCCAGCAGCACCCGCGGGGGGACCTACACAGATACGCAGTATTTT. Its translation is CASSTRGGTYTDTQYF.